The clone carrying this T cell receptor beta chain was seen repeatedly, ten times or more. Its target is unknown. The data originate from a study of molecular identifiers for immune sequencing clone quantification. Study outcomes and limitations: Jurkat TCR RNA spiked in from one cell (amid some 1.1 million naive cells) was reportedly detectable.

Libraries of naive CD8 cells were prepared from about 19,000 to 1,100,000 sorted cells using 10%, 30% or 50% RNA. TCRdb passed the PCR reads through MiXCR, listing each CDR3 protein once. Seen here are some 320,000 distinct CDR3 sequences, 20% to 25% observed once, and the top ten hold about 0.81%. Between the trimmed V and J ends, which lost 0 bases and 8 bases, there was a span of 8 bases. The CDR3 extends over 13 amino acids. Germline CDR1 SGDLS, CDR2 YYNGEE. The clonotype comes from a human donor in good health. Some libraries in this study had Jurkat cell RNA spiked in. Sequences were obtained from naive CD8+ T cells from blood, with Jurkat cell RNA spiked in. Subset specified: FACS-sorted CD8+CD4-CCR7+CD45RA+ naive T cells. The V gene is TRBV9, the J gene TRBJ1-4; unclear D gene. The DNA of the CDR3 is TGTGCCAGCAGCGTAGGTTTGGGCGAAAAACTGTTTTTT. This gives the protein CASSVGLGEKLFF.